This passage covers 19 T cell receptor beta chains from one sample sequenced in a study of immune cell composition in non-small cell lung cancer. The method was immunoSEQ multiplex PCR; TCRdb's version includes in-frame clones alone and lacks a portion of them. This table holds roughly 15,000 clones, roughly 68% found once. Sequencing used lung tumor tissue. The receptors originated from a human donor with non-small cell lung cancer.

The chain combines TRBV2 with TRBJ1-5; 8 nucleotides align to TRBD1. Per the germline V gene, CDR1 is SNHLY and CDR2 is FYNNEI. CDR3 size: 13 residues. After removal of 7 bases from V and 5 bases from J, the junction contained 4 bases not matched to a gene. CDR3 loop: CASTPDRDQPQHF. Written as DNA, the CDR3 is TGTGCCAGCACTCCGGACAGGGATCAGCCCCAGCATTTT.

The chain recombines TRBV7-2 with TRBJ2-1; D is possibly TRBD2 (5 bases). This CDR3 comprises 14 residues. From germline, CDR1 is SGHTA and CDR2 FQGNSA. Trimming cost V 3 bases and J 7 bases, with 13 bases left between them. For the CDR3, the DNA is TGTGCCAGCAGCTTCCCGGGAATCTGGAATGAGCAGTTCTTC. Protein product: CASSFPGIWNEQFF.

A few counts support this clone. This sequence joins TRBV4-3 and TRBJ2-3; D remains ambiguous. The CDR3 is 14 residues long. Deletions cut 5 bases from V and 0 bases from J, with 9 bases between. Looked up from germline, CDR1 is LGHNA and CDR2 is YSLEER. In nucleotides, the CDR3 is TGCGCCAGCAGCAAAGGTAGAAGCACAGATACGCAGTATTTT. It yields the protein CASSKGRSTDTQYF.

The chain has TRBV6-1 and TRBJ2-2, with D perhaps TRBD2 (7 bases). There are 14 residues in the CDR3. V dropped 4 bases and J dropped 7 bases, with 13 bases sitting between them. Germline V CDR1 and CDR2: MNHNS, SASEGT. This CDR3 reads CASSVWGGGGELFF. In DNA form, the CDR3 reads TGTGCCAGCAGTGTATGGGGGGGCGGCGGGGAGCTGTTTTTT.

This clone was seen a handful of times. The chain has TRBV6-5 and TRBJ2-7; D uncertain. This CDR3 spans 11 amino acids. V gave up 6 bases and J gave up 7 bases, with 10 bases separating them. Germline lookup yields CDR1 MNHEY and CDR2 SVGAGI. CDR3 loop: CASSLRREQYF. The CDR3 DNA is TGTGCCAGCAGCCTCCGGAGAGAGCAGTACTTC.

The gene calls are TRBV7-2 and TRBJ2-3, with TRBD2 as a possible D gene (6 bases). This CDR3 comprises 12 residues. Trimming left V 5 bases short and J 6 bases short, with 9 bases between. Germline values: CDR1 SGHTA, CDR2 FQGNSA. The CDR3 DNA follows: TGTGCCAGCAGCCAGCTAGCGGATACGCAGTATTTT. Its protein is CASSQLADTQYF.

J is TRBJ2-1 and V is TRBV9; 8 nucleotides match TRBD1. There are 15 residues in the CDR3. J gave up 1 base and V 3 bases, and 3 bases lay outside the gene matches. Germline loops: CDR1 SGDLS, CDR2 YYNGEE. The CDR3 loop is CASSDYRGSYNEQFF. In DNA, the CDR3 is TGTGCCAGCAGCGATTACAGGGGGTCCTACAATGAGCAGTTCTTC.

This rearrangement joins TRBV7-2 to TRBJ2-5, with 7 bases identical to TRBD1. V gave up 0 bases and J gave up 5 bases; unmatched junction bases: 3. Germline loops: CDR1 SGHTA, CDR2 FQGNSA. This CDR3 is built from 14 residues. CDR3 protein: CASSLAGTAETQYF. In nucleotides, the CDR3 is TGTGCCAGCAGCTTAGCGGGGACAGCTGAGACCCAGTACTTC.

The chain joins TRBV29-1 to TRBJ1-2; tentatively, D is TRBD1 (5 bases). The CDR3 contains 13 residues. V gave up 7 bases and J gave up 1 base, with 13 bases separating them. Per germline, CDR1 SQVTM and CDR2 ANQGSEA. Here the CDR3 reads CSARGDGNYGYTF. The CDR3 DNA follows: TGCAGCGCTCGGGGGGACGGTAACTATGGCTACACCTTC.

This sequence joins TRBV2 and TRBJ1-4, with a weak D call TRBD1 (5 bases). The CDR3 has 12 amino acids. The germline V gene encodes CDR1 SNHLY and CDR2 FYNNEI. Trimming left V 4 bases short and J 12 bases short, with 12 bases between. Written as DNA, the CDR3 is TGTGCCAGCAGTGTTCAGGGTAAAGAACTGTTTTTT. It yields the protein CASSVQGKELFF.

The V and J genes are TRBV6-5 and TRBJ2-2; 9 bases agree with TRBD1. Trimming removed 6 bases from V and 9 bases from J; junction bases left unmatched: 5. Germline-derived CDR1 and CDR2 are MNHEY and SVGAGI. The CDR3 covers 13 residues. CDR3 residues: CASSGQGKRELFF. In DNA, the CDR3 is TGTGCCAGCAGCGGACAGGGGAAAAGGGAGCTGTTTTTT.

By share, this clone counts as medium-sized. The chain has TRBV27 and TRBJ2-3, with 7 bases identical to TRBD2. The CDR3 runs to 15 residues. After removal of 4 bases from V and 0 bases from J, the junction contained 4 bases not matched to a gene. The V gene's germline CDR1 is MNHEY and CDR2 SMNVEV (reference sequence). CDR3 DNA sequence: TGTGCCAGCAGTTCGTCGCGGGGGAGCACAGATACGCAGTATTTT. Translating gives CASSSSRGSTDTQYF.

The chain combines TRBV28 with TRBJ1-4, with D unresolved. The CDR3 length is 14 residues. Trimming shortened V by 5 bases and J by 6 bases, and 13 bases separated the two germline ends. CDR1 MDHEN and CDR2 SYDVKM come from the germline V gene. The CDR3 bases are TGTGCCAGCAGTCGGGGAGGTGATGATGAAAAACTGTTTTTT. Its translation is CASSRGGDDEKLFF.

This clone was picked up one time. The V and J genes are TRBV4-2 and TRBJ2-1, with D possibly matching TRBD1 (6 bases). The CDR3 runs 16 residues. The germline CDR1 and CDR2 sequences are LGHNA and YNFKEQ. Trimming took off 1 base at V and 6 bases at J, with 16 bases between the two ends. In DNA, the CDR3 is TGTGCCAGCAGCCAAGGGGGGCATGGACCCTCCAATGAGCAGTTCTTC. Its translation: CASSQGGHGPSNEQFF.

The chain couples TRBV27 to TRBJ2-1, with TRBD2 matching over 8 bases. Germline CDR1 and CDR2: MNHEY and SMNVEV (reference sequence). V shed 4 bases, J shed 7 bases, and the junction held 12 bases outside the gene matches. This CDR3 contains 16 residues. The CDR3 DNA reads TGTGCCAGCAGTTCCTTCCTGGCGGGGGGTATAAATGAGCAGTTCTTC. Translated: CASSSFLAGGINEQFF.

This chain joins TRBV15 and TRBJ2-1, with D maybe TRBD2 (5 bases). The CDR3 contains 15 residues. Per germline, CDR1 LNHNV and CDR2 YYDKDF (reference sequence). Trimming shortened V by 0 bases and J by 0 bases, and 6 bases separated the two germline ends. CDR3 sequence: CATSREGDSYNEQFF. The CDR3 DNA reads as TGTGCCACCAGCAGAGAGGGAGACTCCTACAATGAGCAGTTCTTC.

V is TRBV7-2 and J is TRBJ2-3; possible D gene TRBD1, 6 bases. V was clipped by 2 bases and J by 0 bases, with 12 bases between them. This CDR3 is 16 amino acids long. In germline, CDR1 is SGHTA, CDR2 FQGNSA. CDR3 DNA: TGTGCCAGCAGCTTACAGGGGTTTTCTAGCACAGATACGCAGTATTTT. Encoded protein: CASSLQGFSSTDTQYF.

V is TRBV18 and J is TRBJ2-3; 8 nucleotides align to TRBD2. The CDR3 contains 14 residues. V gave up 5 bases and J gave up 3 bases; unmatched junction bases: 4. CDR1 and CDR2 from the germline V gene are KGHSH and LQKENI. This chain's CDR3 is CASSALAETDTQYF. The DNA of the CDR3 is TGTGCCAGCTCAGCACTAGCGGAAACAGATACGCAGTATTTT.

The V gene is TRBV27, the J gene TRBJ2-1; possible D gene TRBD2, 6 bases. The V end was cut by 3 bases, the J end by 5 bases, with 14 bases between. The CDR3 has 15 residues. Per the germline V gene, CDR1 is MNHEY and CDR2 is SMNVEV (reference sequence). CDR3 amino acids: CASSFRAGWDNEQFF. In DNA, the CDR3 is TGTGCCAGCAGTTTCCGGGCGGGATGGGACAATGAGCAGTTCTTC.